The source of this TCR beta chain is a study of blood T cell repertoires in COVID-19 (dated by TCRdb to 2020 to 2022). As for the study more broadly: The collaborator samples originated in the United States, Italy and Spain and spanned the acute and convalescent phases of COVID-19. The dataset comprised deeply sampled blood TCRbeta repertoires from subjects exposed to, actively infected with, or recovered from COVID-19. A de-identified subject ID, COVID-19 status, age in years and sex were almost always included in the sample metadata. The prospective study material was composed of cDNA or gDNA derived from T cells, B-cell-depleted T cells, or PBMCs. The repertoires were released in a freely available public database intended as a resource for research on the immune response to SARS-CoV-2. HLA class I and class II types, where available, came from metadata supplied by the sample provider rather than from assay-based typing. Samples were obtained from the ongoing ImmuneRACE study (first 160 participants) and from over a thousand subjects provided by 6 global collaborators.

V is pruned by 0 bases and J by 5 bases, leaving 4 bases of the junction without a gene match. CDR1 is given as ENHRY and CDR2 as SYGVKD, both from the germline V gene. Its CDR3 holds 14 amino acids, cysteine through phenylalanine. Of all the DNA, just the CDR3 is kept, 42 bases in frame from base 1. Paper-wide results and their limitations: The quantity of clinical and demographic metadata differed by source and by participant and was supplied without curation.

This clone was counted between two and nine times. Its antigen has not been determined. The record has no base qualities; no much larger clone is one base away. TCRbeta CDR3 regions were amplified from genomic DNA using the immunoSEQ Assay, a bias-controlled multiplex PCR. The study's processing was this. Within the assay, amplification of reference gene primers was used to estimate how many nucleated cells each sample contained. To quantify the absolute abundance of each unique TCRbeta CDR3 rearrangement, sequence reads were collapsed and filtered. For each sample, productive Simpson clonality was calculated as the square root of Simpson's diversity index across productive rearrangements. Imported from immuneACCESS, the table was reduced by TCRdb to in-frame sequences with V and J called. These copies leave out some clones; in studies compared against another copy, an unresolved V gene accounts for under half, and the cause of the remainder is not known. V, J and clone size derive from that table, while D and trimming were established from the DNA sequence. The sample table records around 270,000 clones; approximately 90% of these occur just once. The ten biggest clones cover roughly 4.8% of the sample.

Each collaborating institution followed its own protocols to collect whole blood in K2EDTA tubes. For TCRbeta analysis, collaborators shipped samples as frozen whole blood, isolated PBMCs, or DNA extracted from either of those sample types. This chain joins TRBV10-3 to TRBJ2-7; 7 bases in between match TRBD1. Specimen: peripheral blood. The TCR originated in a man aged 35 to 55 with acute or convalescent COVID-19. The CDR3 loop reads CAISESTTGNEQYF. The DNA sequence reads TGTGCCATCAGTGAGTCGACGACAGGGAACGAGCAGTACTTC.